The 5 T cell receptor beta chains below come from one sample, sequenced in a study of blood T cells in healthy people across ages. Combining a sample-barcoded 5' primer with a J-beta primer mix, a second PCR ran for roughly 7 to 11 cycles. TCRdb independently ran MiXCR on the 5' RACE reads; one entry per CDR3 protein. The sample consists of 650,000 to 1,000,000 distinct CDR3 sequences, under 40% of them appearing once. The sequencing input was blood. The receptors shown here come from a man aged 18-30 years in good health.

The gene calls are TRBV20-1 and TRBJ1-2; D gene uncertain. V lost 1 base to trimming and J lost 5 bases, with 8 bases between them. The CDR3 sequence is 12 residues long. Per germline, CDR1 DFQATT and CDR2 SNEGSKA (reference sequence). The CDR3 spells CSARGGLYGYTF. The CDR3 bases are TGCAGTGCTAGAGGAGGCCTTTATGGCTACACCTTC.

The chain employs TRBV20-1 and TRBJ1-2; maybe TRBD1 (6 bases). Germline CDR1 and CDR2: DFQATT and SNEGSKA (reference sequence). The CDR3 is 12 residues long. This CDR3 reads CIATQDSWGYTF. The CDR3 nucleotides are TGCATTGCAACCCAGGACAGTTGGGGCTACACCTTC.

This clonotype was seen repeatedly, ten times or more. This chain links TRBV29-1 with TRBJ1-2; D not certain. Trimming stripped 0 bases from V and 4 bases from J, with 9 bases between. The CDR3 loop spans 13 amino acids. Looked up from germline, CDR1 is SQVTM and CDR2 is ANQGSEA. This CDR3 reads CSVEDLGRYGYTF. CDR3 coding DNA: TGCAGCGTTGAAGATTTGGGCCGCTATGGCTACACCTTC.

This chain links TRBV7-2 with TRBJ2-2; the match to TRBD2 covers 7 bases. The V gene end was trimmed by 5 bases and the J gene end by 4 bases; junction bases not matched to a gene: 7. Germline V lookup: CDR1 SGHTA, CDR2 FQGNSA. This CDR3 is 15 amino acids long. The CDR3 here is CASSRSREGTGELFF. The CDR3 region has the DNA TGTGCCAGCAGCCGCTCTAGGGAGGGCACCGGGGAGCTGTTTTTT.

This clonotype was seen only a few times. V usage is TRBV4-3 and J usage is TRBJ1-3; possible D gene TRBD1, 6 bases. Germline CDR1 and CDR2: LGHNA and YSLEER. V was trimmed by 5 bases and J by 3 bases, leaving 17 bases between them. CDR3 length equals 16 residues. The CDR3 bases are TGCGCCAGCAGCGCGGGGGCGATGGAAGGTGGAAACACCATATATTTT. It encodes CASSAGAMEGGNTIYF.